This T cell receptor (beta chain) emerged from a study of blood T cell repertoires in COVID-19. Study at large: COVID-19 samples from acute and convalescent phases originated in the United States, Italy and Spain. PBMCs, B-cell-depleted T cells, or T cells were the source of the cDNA or gDNA that made up the material.

As handled by the study authors: It was from reference gene primer amplification that nucleated cell counts were estimated. Method: immunoSEQ multiplex PCR; TCRdb's copy keeps in-frame clones and lacks some. That table is the source of V, J and clone size, and D and trimming were worked out from the DNA. Seen here are 90,000 to 130,000 clones, roughly 85% observed once, and the top ten hold roughly 16%. Sequencing was performed on peripheral blood. This clonotype was obtained from a woman of 80 years or more with active or convalescent COVID-19.

In nucleotides, the CDR3 is TGTGCCAGCAGCCGATCCGGGACAGGGGCTATGAGCGGGGAGCTGTTTTTT. Protein product: CASSRSGTGAMSGELFF. The rearrangement uses TRBV27 and TRBJ2-2, with 10 bases aligning to TRBD1. V dropped 6 bases and J dropped 7; count of bases not matched to a gene: 14. The germline V gene has CDR1 MNHEY and CDR2 SMNVEV (reference sequence). This CDR3 spans 17 amino acids.